This T cell receptor (beta chain) was retrieved from a study of post-analysis software for immune sequencing data. General observations from the study: Controls had lower frequencies than patients of 4 or 5 TRBV segments, which included TRBV5-6, TRBV5-1 and TRBV20-1.

V gave up 4 bases and J gave up 1 base, with 11 bases separating them. This CDR3 has 14 amino acids. Germline V lookup: CDR1 MGHRA, CDR2 YSYEKL. Unique molecular identifiers were built into the TCR beta cDNA libraries. TCRdb redid the calling of the PCR reads with MiXCR, one entry per CDR3 protein. The sample records about 460,000 distinct CDR3 sequences, 45% being singletons. To note about this clonotype: The antigen remains undetermined.

The origin of this receptor is a girl under 18 with multiple sclerosis. Sequencing was done on a sample of blood. The chain has TRBV4-1 and TRBJ2-7; D uncertain. The CDR3 loop is CASSPQGNSYEQYF. CDR3 bases: TGCGCCAGCAGCCCCCAAGGCAATTCCTACGAGCAGTACTTC.